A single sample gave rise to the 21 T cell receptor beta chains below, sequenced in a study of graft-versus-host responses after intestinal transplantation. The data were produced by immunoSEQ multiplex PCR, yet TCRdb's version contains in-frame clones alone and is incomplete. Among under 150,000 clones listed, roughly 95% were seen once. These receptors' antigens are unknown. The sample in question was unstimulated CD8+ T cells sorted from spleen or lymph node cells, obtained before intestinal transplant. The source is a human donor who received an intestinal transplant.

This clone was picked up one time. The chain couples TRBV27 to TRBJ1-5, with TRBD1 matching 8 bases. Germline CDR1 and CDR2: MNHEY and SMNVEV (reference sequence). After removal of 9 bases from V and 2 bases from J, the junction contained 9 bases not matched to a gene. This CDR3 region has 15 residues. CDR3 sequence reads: CASVTDRGRNQPQHF. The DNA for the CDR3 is TGTGCCAGTGTAACTGACAGGGGCCGCAATCAGCCCCAGCATTTT.

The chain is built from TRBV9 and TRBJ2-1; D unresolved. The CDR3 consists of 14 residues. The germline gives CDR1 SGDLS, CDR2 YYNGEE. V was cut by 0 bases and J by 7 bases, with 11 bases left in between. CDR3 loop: CASSVEVAWNEQFF. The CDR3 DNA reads TGTGCCAGCAGCGTAGAGGTCGCCTGGAATGAGCAGTTCTTC.

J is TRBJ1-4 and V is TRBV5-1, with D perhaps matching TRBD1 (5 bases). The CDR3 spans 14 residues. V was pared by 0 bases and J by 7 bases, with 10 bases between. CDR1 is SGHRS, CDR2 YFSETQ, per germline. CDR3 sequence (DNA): TGCGCCAGCAGCTTGGAGTCAGGGAGTGAAAAACTGTTTTTT. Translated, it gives CASSLESGSEKLFF.

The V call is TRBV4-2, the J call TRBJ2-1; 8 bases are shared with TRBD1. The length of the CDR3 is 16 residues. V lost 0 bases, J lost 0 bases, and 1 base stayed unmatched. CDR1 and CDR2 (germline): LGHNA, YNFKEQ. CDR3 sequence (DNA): TGTGCCAGCAGCCAAGAGGGACAGGACTCCTACAATGAGCAGTTCTTC. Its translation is CASSQEGQDSYNEQFF.

CDR3 sequence (DNA): TGTGCCAGCAGTTTAGGGACAGACTACGAGCAGTACTTC. It specifies CASSLGTDYEQYF. The rearrangement uses TRBV27 and TRBJ2-7; 7 positions agree with TRBD1. Unmatched junction bases numbered 1, after V lost 2 bases and J lost 3 bases. CDR1 and CDR2 from the germline V gene are MNHEY and SMNVEV (reference sequence). The CDR3 runs to 13 residues.

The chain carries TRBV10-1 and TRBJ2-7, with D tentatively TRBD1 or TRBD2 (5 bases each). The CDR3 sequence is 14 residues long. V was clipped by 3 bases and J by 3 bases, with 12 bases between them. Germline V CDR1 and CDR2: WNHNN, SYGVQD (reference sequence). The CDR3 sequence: CASSDRDGYYEQYF. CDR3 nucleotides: TGCGCCAGCAGTGACCGGGACGGATACTACGAGCAGTACTTC.

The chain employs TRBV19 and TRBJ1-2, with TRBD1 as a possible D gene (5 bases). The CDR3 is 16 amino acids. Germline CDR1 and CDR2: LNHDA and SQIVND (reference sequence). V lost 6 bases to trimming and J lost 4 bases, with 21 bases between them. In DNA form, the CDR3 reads TGTGCCAGTAGCGTACCGTCGCGTGTTAGGGGCTATGGCTACACCTTC. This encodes CASSVPSRVRGYGYTF.

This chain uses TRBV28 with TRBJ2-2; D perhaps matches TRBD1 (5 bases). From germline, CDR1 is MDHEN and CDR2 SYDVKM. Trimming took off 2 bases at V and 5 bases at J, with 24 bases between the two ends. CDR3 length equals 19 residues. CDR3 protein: CASSLRSFQGNHLTGELFF. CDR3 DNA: TGTGCCAGCAGTTTAAGGTCTTTCCAGGGAAACCATCTTACCGGGGAGCTGTTTTTT.

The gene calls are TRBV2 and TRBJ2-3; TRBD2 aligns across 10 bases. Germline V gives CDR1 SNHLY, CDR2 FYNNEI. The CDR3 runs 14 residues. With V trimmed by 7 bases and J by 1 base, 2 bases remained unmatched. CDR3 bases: TGTGCCAGCACCGGGACTAGCGGCACAGATACGCAGTATTTT. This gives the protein CASTGTSGTDTQYF.

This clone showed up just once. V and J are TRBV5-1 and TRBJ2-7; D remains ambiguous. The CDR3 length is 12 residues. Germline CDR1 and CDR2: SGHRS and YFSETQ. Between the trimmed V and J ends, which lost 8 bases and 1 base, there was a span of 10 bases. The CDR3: CASSFGSYEQYF. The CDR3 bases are TGCGCCAGTTCATTCGGGTCCTACGAGCAGTACTTC.

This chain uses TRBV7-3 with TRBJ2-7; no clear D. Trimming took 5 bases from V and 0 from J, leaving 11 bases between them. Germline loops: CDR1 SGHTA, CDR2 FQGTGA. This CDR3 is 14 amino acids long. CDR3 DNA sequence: TGTGCCAGCAGCCCCCGGGTGAACTCCTACGAGCAGTACTTC. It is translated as CASSPRVNSYEQYF.

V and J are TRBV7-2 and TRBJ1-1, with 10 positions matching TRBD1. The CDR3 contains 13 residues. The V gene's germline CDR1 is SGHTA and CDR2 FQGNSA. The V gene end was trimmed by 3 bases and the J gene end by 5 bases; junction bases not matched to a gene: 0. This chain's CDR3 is CASSLDRGTEAFF. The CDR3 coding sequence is TGTGCCAGCAGCTTGGACAGGGGGACTGAAGCTTTCTTT.

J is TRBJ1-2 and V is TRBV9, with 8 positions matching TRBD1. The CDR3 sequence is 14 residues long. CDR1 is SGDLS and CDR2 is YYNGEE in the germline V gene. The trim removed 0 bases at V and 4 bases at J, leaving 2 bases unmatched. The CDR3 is CASSVVTGGYGYTF. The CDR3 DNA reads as TGTGCCAGCAGCGTAGTTACAGGGGGCTATGGCTACACCTTC.

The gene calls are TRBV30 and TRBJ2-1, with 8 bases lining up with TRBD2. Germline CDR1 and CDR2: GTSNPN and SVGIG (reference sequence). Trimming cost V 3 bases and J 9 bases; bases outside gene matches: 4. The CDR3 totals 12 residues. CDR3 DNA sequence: TGTGCCTGGAGAGCGGGAGACCTTGAGCAGTTCTTC. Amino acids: CAWRAGDLEQFF. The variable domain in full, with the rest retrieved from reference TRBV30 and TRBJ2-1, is SQTIHQWPATLVQPVGSPLSLECTVEGTSNPNLYWYRQAAGRGLQLLFYSVGIGQISSEVPQNLSASRPQDRQFILSSKKLLLSDSGFYLCAWRAGDLEQFFGPGTRLTVL.

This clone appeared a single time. The CDR3 spells CASSFLGYEQYF. The DNA for the CDR3 is TGTGCCAGCAGCTTTTTGGGTTACGAGCAGTACTTC. The chain recombines TRBV13 with TRBJ2-7; D is unresolved. CDR1 is PRHDT and CDR2 is FYEKMQ in the germline V gene (reference sequence). This CDR3 region has 12 residues. Trimming cost V 3 bases and J 4 bases, with 7 bases left between them.

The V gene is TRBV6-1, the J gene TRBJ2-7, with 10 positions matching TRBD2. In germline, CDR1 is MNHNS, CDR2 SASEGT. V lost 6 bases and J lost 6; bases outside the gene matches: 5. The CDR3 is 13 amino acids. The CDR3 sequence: CASSPSGSSEQYF. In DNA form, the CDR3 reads TGTGCCAGCAGCCCTAGCGGGAGTTCCGAGCAGTACTTC.

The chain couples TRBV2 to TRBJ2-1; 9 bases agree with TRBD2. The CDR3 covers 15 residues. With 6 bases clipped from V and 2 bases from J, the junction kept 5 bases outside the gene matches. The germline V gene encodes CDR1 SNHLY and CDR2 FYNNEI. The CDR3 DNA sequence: TGTGCCAGCAGAATACCTAGCGGGACCTACAATGAGCAGTTCTTC. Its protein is CASRIPSGTYNEQFF.

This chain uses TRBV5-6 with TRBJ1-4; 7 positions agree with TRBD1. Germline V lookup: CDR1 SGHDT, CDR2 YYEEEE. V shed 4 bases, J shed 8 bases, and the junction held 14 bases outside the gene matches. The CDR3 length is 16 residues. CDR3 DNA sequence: TGTGCCAGCAGCCCGGACAGGTCCCCGTCCTGGGAAAAACTGTTTTTT. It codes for CASSPDRSPSWEKLFF.

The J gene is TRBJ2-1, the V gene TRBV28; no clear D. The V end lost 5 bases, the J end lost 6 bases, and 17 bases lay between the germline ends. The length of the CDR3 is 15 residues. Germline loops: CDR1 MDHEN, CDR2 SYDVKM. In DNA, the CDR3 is TGTGCCAGCAGTCTTACCATGATGAGGCCCAATGAGCAGTTCTTC. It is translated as CASSLTMMRPNEQFF.

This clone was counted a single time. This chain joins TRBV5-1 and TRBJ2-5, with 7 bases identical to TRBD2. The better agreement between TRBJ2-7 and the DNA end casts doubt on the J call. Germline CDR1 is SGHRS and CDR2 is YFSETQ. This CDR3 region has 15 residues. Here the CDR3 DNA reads TGCGCCAGCAGCTTCTGGGGGGGATCGGCCTACGAGCAGTACTTC. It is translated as CASSFWGGSAYEQYF.

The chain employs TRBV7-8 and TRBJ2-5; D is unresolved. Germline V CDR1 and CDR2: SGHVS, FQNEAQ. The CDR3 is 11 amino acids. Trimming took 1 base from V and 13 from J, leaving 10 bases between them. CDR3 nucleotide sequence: TGTGCCAGCAGCTTAGGATGGCTTCTGTACTTC. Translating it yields CASSLGWLLYF.